The next 10 T cell receptor beta chains were all read from a single sample in a study of cytomegalovirus exposure and HLA in healthy donors. Primers for the PCR totalled 60 Vbeta and 13 Jbeta. Some clones are missing from TCRdb's copy, which holds only in-frame ones; the method was immunoSEQ multiplex PCR. The sample yields some 190,000 clones, roughly 80% seen once. Sample: PBMCs. Source of these receptors: a male donor in good health and CMV-seronegative.

The chain links TRBV10-1 to TRBJ1-5; D not certain. This CDR3 has 15 amino acids. The germline V and J ends were trimmed by 10 bases and 1 base, with 17 bases remaining between them. Germline V gene sequence: CDR1 WNHNN, CDR2 SYGVQD (reference sequence). DNA of the CDR3: TGCGCCACCACGAAGGGATTAGCGAGCAATCAGCCCCAGCATTTT. This translates into CATTKGLASNQPQHF.

The rearrangement uses TRBV28 and TRBJ1-5; D is uncertain. The CDR3 is made up of 13 amino acids. The germline V and J ends were trimmed by 6 bases and 1 base, with 7 bases remaining between them. Germline loops: CDR1 MDHEN, CDR2 SYDVKM. The CDR3 sequence: CASRPGSNQPQHF. In DNA, the CDR3 is TGTGCCAGCAGGCCGGGGAGCAATCAGCCCCAGCATTTT. The full variable domain, in which reference TRBV28 and TRBJ1-5 provide the parts outside the CDR3, is DVKVTQSSRYLVKRTGEKVFLECVQDMDHENMFWYRQDPGLGLRLIYFSYDVKMKEKGDIPEGYSVSREKKERFSLILESASTNQTSMYLCASRPGSNQPQHFGDGTRLSIL.

This clone was recorded a few times. The J gene is TRBJ1-5, the V gene TRBV5-6, with 7 nucleotides matching TRBD1. Germline values: CDR1 SGHDT, CDR2 YYEEEE. V was clipped by 4 bases and J by 2 bases; unmatched bases: 9. The CDR3 loop spans 16 amino acids. This chain's CDR3 is CASSLQTGIGNQPQHF. Here the CDR3 DNA reads TGTGCCAGCAGCCTACAGACAGGGATTGGCAATCAGCCCCAGCATTTT.

This clone occurred a few times. The chain is built from TRBV7-8 and TRBJ2-5; D perhaps matches TRBD1 (6 bases). CDR3 size: 17 residues. The V end was cut by 5 bases, the J end by 2 bases, with 21 bases between. In germline, CDR1 is SGHVS, CDR2 FQNEAQ. CDR3 sequence: CASSPDAGEMGQETQYF. As DNA, the CDR3 is TGTGCCAGCAGCCCAGACGCAGGGGAGATGGGACAAGAGACCCAGTACTTC.

This clone was counted only a few times. The V and J genes are TRBV10-3 and TRBJ2-1; the match to TRBD2 covers 15 bases. V was pared by 8 bases and J by 8 bases, with 1 base of the junction left unmatched. The germline CDR1 and CDR2 sequences are ENHRY and SYGVKD. The CDR3 is 13 amino acids. CDR3: CAIGTSGRHEQFF. In nucleotides, the CDR3 is TGTGCCATCGGGACTAGCGGGAGGCATGAGCAGTTCTTC.

This sequence joins TRBV13 and TRBJ2-3; TRBD2 aligns across 14 bases. The CDR3 runs to 19 residues. Germline values: CDR1 PRHDT, CDR2 FYEKMQ (reference sequence). Trimming took 5 bases from V and 2 from J; bases not matched to a gene: 12. The CDR3 DNA is TGTGCCAGCAGCCCGGACAGGGGACTAGCGGGGGCCTTCACAGATACGCAGTATTTT. Amino acid sequence: CASSPDRGLAGAFTDTQYF.

This rearrangement joins TRBV29-1 to TRBJ1-2, with 7 nucleotides matching TRBD1. This CDR3 region has 15 residues. Germline CDR1 and CDR2: SQVTM and ANQGSEA. V dropped 5 bases and J dropped 5; count of bases not matched to a gene: 14. CDR3 DNA: TGCAGCGTTTTCGGACAGGCGCCCGCGGGGTATGGCTACACCTTC. This encodes CSVFGQAPAGYGYTF.

V is TRBV5-4 and J is TRBJ2-5, with 8 bases that match TRBD1. V trimming: 4 bases; J trimming: 2 bases; junction bases outside the gene matches: 7. Germline V lookup: CDR1 SGHNT, CDR2 YYREEE (reference sequence). The CDR3 is 15 amino acids. The CDR3 DNA sequence: TGTGCCAGCAGCCAAGGGACAGGTTGGCAAGAGACCCAGTACTTC. It yields the protein CASSQGTGWQETQYF.

The CDR3: CASIRNGQGNSYGYTF. The CDR3 DNA sequence: TGTGCCAGTATAAGAAACGGACAGGGGAATTCCTATGGCTACACCTTC. The rearrangement joins TRBV19 to TRBJ1-2; the match to TRBD1 covers 9 bases. Germline V gives CDR1 LNHDA, CDR2 SQIVND (reference sequence). CDR3 size: 16 residues. Trimming took 7 bases from V and 4 from J; bases not matched to a gene: 13.

The V gene is TRBV4-2, the J gene TRBJ1-2; 7 bases are a match to TRBD1. This CDR3 contains 16 residues. CDR1 and CDR2 (germline): LGHNA, YNFKEQ. Unmatched junction bases numbered 9, after V lost 0 bases and J lost 5 bases. CDR3 in amino acids: CASSQDLSGGIYGYTF. The CDR3 DNA sequence: TGTGCCAGCAGCCAAGATTTGTCAGGGGGGATATATGGCTACACCTTC.